Listed below are T cell receptor beta chains from one sample, sequenced in a study of cytotoxic CD8 clonotypes in ibrutinib-treated CLL. TCRdb's table, derived via immunoSEQ multiplex PCR, lists solely in-frame clones and lacks some. This table has some 140,000 clones, less than 90% appearing once. The sample in question was PBMCs, obtained after 24 months of ibrutinib treatment. These receptors originate from a human donor with chronic lymphocytic leukemia. Each CDR3 is given with its conserved first and last residue. Size values are once, few and many counts, or a class for expanded clones, and some rows have none.

abundance | v_gene | CDR3aa
- | TRBV5-6 | CASSLRAGGNEQYF
- | TRBV7-2 | CASSLPPATEAFF
- | TRBV5-1 | CASSLGDSYNEQFF
- | TRBV19 | CASKTQGKGGYTEAFF
few | TRBV4-1 | CASSQEGGKNTEAFF
- | TRBV19 | CASIGESSNYGYTF
- | TRBV2 | CASSSRTGISYTF
- | TRBV19 | CASSIRGARYNEQFF
- | TRBV6-5 | CASSYSRGGRYGYTF
- | TRBV7-9 | CASRGYNEQFF
few | TRBV2 | CASSSGTGLDEQYF
- | TRBV6-6 | CASTRQGTNTEAFF